The 23 T cell receptor beta chains in this list originate from one sample, sequenced in a study of cytomegalovirus exposure and HLA in healthy donors. PCR primers comprised 60 Vbeta and 13 Jbeta primers. Assay: immunoSEQ multiplex PCR; the TCRdb copy retains only in-frame clones and omits some. Of roughly 140,000 clones listed, under 75% were seen once; the top ten hold roughly 6.4%. The sequenced sample consisted of PBMCs. Receptors originate from a woman in her sixties or seventies in good health and CMV-seropositive.

The chain joins TRBV29-1 to TRBJ2-3, with 8 bases fitting TRBD2. V gave up 4 bases and J gave up 4 bases; unmatched junction bases: 4. CDR1 and CDR2 from the germline V gene are SQVTM and ANQGSEA. The CDR3 is made up of 13 amino acids. CDR3 protein: CSVAREGPDTQYF. CDR3 nucleotide sequence: TGCAGCGTTGCTCGGGAGGGCCCAGATACGCAGTATTTT.

The chain couples TRBV30 to TRBJ2-5, with 10 bases lining up with TRBD1. The J call may not be correct, given that the DNA end is closer to TRBJ2-7. The CDR3 loop spans 14 amino acids. Germline V gene lookup returns CDR1 GTSNPN and CDR2 SVGIG (reference sequence). CDR3 nucleotide sequence: TGTGCCGTCGACATTAGGACAGGGGGCTACGAGCAGTACTTC. Its translation: CAVDIRTGGYEQYF.

CDR3 nucleotides: TGTGCCATCCGGGAGCAGTCCAACTCTGGAAACACCATATATTTT. It yields the protein CAIREQSNSGNTIYF. The chain has TRBV10-3 and TRBJ1-3; D uncertain. V dropped 8 bases and J dropped 0 bases, with 14 bases sitting between them. CDR3 length: 15 residues. Germline CDR1 and CDR2: ENHRY and SYGVKD.

The rearrangement joins TRBV28 to TRBJ2-1; 10 bases match TRBD2. There are 16 residues in the CDR3. Trimming removed 5 bases from V and 12 bases from J; junction bases left unmatched: 16. Germline V gives CDR1 MDHEN, CDR2 SYDVKM. Here the CDR3 DNA reads TGTGCCAGCAGTCAGGGGCGGGAGCTAGCGGGAGTGACGCAGTTCTTC. This sequence encodes CASSQGRELAGVTQFF.

This clone has only a few counts. The chain uses TRBV4-2 and TRBJ1-6; 9 bases match TRBD1. The V segment lost 0 bases and the J segment 9 bases; nucleotides outside the gene matches: 9. The length of the CDR3 is 17 residues. The germline CDR1 and CDR2 sequences are LGHNA and YNFKEQ. The CDR3 coding sequence is TGTGCCAGCAGCCAAGATGCTTCGGGACAGGGAACTTCACCCCTCCACTTT. It yields the protein CASSQDASGQGTSPLHF.

V is TRBV2 and J is TRBJ1-1; D is unclear. This CDR3 is 11 amino acids long. CDR1 is SNHLY, CDR2 FYNNEI, per germline. With 5 bases removed from V and 7 bases from J, the gap between germline ends came to 8 bases. The CDR3 region is CASSYSSEAFF. Here the CDR3 DNA reads TGTGCCAGCAGTTACTCAAGTGAAGCTTTCTTT. Using reference TRBV2 and TRBJ1-1 for the parts outside the CDR3, the full variable domain is EPEVTQTPSHQVTQMGQEVILRCVPISNHLYFYWYRQILGQKVEFLVSFYNNEISEKSEIFDDQFSVERPDGSNFTLKIRSTKLEDSAMYFCASSYSSEAFFGQGTRLTVV.

The J gene is TRBJ2-1, the V gene TRBV4-2; the match to TRBD2 covers 7 bases. Germline V CDR1 and CDR2: LGHNA, YNFKEQ. The CDR3 runs 13 residues. V was pared by 3 bases and J by 5 bases, with 1 base of the junction left unmatched. In nucleotides, the CDR3 is TGTGCCAGCAGCCACGCGGGGGACAATGAGCAGTTCTTC. This gives the protein CASSHAGDNEQFF.

The genes are TRBV5-6 and TRBJ2-2; 14 nucleotides align to TRBD2. With 4 bases clipped from V and 7 bases from J, the junction kept 9 bases outside the gene matches. The CDR3 has 17 residues. Germline V CDR1 and CDR2: SGHDT, YYEEEE. The CDR3 DNA reads TGTGCCAGCAGCCACGGGACTAGCGGGAGAAGGAGCGGGGAGCTGTTTTTT. It encodes CASSHGTSGRRSGELFF.

The chain joins TRBV5-8 to TRBJ2-5, with TRBD2 matching 11 bases. Per germline, CDR1 SGHTS and CDR2 YDEGEE. The CDR3 covers 15 residues. Germline trimming cut 4 bases from V and 2 bases from J; bases unmatched to any gene: 4. The CDR3 is CASSGGLADQETQYF. The CDR3 DNA is TGTGCCAGCAGCGGGGGACTAGCGGATCAAGAGACCCAGTACTTC.

V usage is TRBV5-1 and J usage is TRBJ2-5; D perhaps matches TRBD1 (5 bases). V lost 0 bases and J lost 5, with 11 bases in between. CDR3 length: 14 residues. Germline V gene sequence: CDR1 SGHRS, CDR2 YFSETQ. Written as DNA, the CDR3 is TGCGCCAGCAGCTTGGCCCAAGGGGTGGAGACCCAGTACTTC. Its protein is CASSLAQGVETQYF.

The chain links TRBV7-2 to TRBJ2-7, with D maybe TRBD1 (5 bases). The CDR3 is 13 residues long. Trimming left V 5 bases short and J 3 bases short, with 11 bases between. CDR1 is SGHTA and CDR2 is FQGNSA in the germline V gene. The CDR3 here is CASSPNQGYEQYF. CDR3 nucleotides: TGTGCCAGCAGCCCGAACCAGGGCTACGAGCAGTACTTC.

This clone was detected only once. The rearrangement uses TRBV27 and TRBJ2-4, with TRBD1 as a possible D gene (5 bases). The CDR3 is 15 residues long. With 5 bases removed from V and 7 bases from J, the gap between germline ends came to 18 bases. CDR1 and CDR2 (germline): MNHEY, SMNVEV (reference sequence). CDR3 in DNA: TGTGCCAGCAGTCCCGGGTGGGGCTCAGGGAACATTCAGTACTTC. Protein: CASSPGWGSGNIQYF.

The CDR3 DNA reads as TGTGCCAGCAGCGTAGACGGGAGTGGGGTAAATGAGCAGTTCTTC. Its translation: CASSVDGSGVNEQFF. The V gene is TRBV9, the J gene TRBJ2-1; a possible D gene is TRBD2 (6 bases). Trimming removed 0 bases at V and 7 bases at J, with 14 bases between. This CDR3 spans 15 amino acids. CDR1 and CDR2 (germline): SGDLS, YYNGEE.

J is TRBJ1-2 and V is TRBV30; 7 bases fit TRBD1. V was clipped by 2 bases and J by 7 bases; unmatched bases: 10. CDR1 is GTSNPN, CDR2 SVGIG, per germline (reference sequence). CDR3 size: 14 residues. In nucleotides, the CDR3 is TGTGCCTGGAGTCCCAAAAGACAGGGTGGTGGCTACACCTTC. Residues: CAWSPKRQGGGYTF.

This clone has a single count. The rearrangement links TRBV7-3 to TRBJ2-3; 14 nucleotides align to TRBD2. The germline gives CDR1 SGHTA, CDR2 FQGTGA. V shed 1 base, J shed 3 bases, and the junction held 6 bases outside the gene matches. The CDR3 extends over 18 amino acids. This CDR3 is CASSLMGLAGEVTDTQYF. The CDR3 coding sequence is TGTGCCAGCAGCTTAATGGGACTAGCGGGAGAGGTTACAGATACGCAGTATTTT.

This clone turned up a few times. The CDR3 sequence is CASSLEDREQFF. The CDR3 nucleotides are TGTGCCAGCAGCTTAGAAGACAGGGAGCAGTTCTTC. The rearrangement uses TRBV11-2 and TRBJ2-1, with D possibly matching TRBD1 (6 bases). The CDR3 consists of 12 residues. Germline CDR1 and CDR2: SGHAT and FQNNGV. Trimming cost V 0 bases and J 10 bases, with 7 bases left between them.

This clone showed up just a few times. This chain joins TRBV6-5 and TRBJ2-1; 12 nucleotides align to TRBD2. The germline CDR1 and CDR2 sequences are MNHEY and SVGAGI. This CDR3 has 13 residues. The V and J ends lost 6 bases and 10 bases, in that order; junction bases with no gene match: 4. CDR3 in DNA: TGTGCCAGCAGACTAGCGGGAGGTTTGGAGCAGTTCTTC. Protein sequence: CASRLAGGLEQFF.

About this clone itself: Relative to the germline gene, one junction end is altered; a read error may explain this. The sample carries other DNA sequences with the same CDR3. The V and J genes are TRBV4-3 and TRBJ1-2, with D possibly being TRBD1 (5 bases). This CDR3 has 16 amino acids. Germline CDR1 LGHNA, CDR2 YSLEER. CDR3 coding DNA: TGCGCCAGCAGCCAAGGCGCTCGGACAACTAATTATGGCTACACCTTC. This translates into CASSQGARTTNYGYTF.

The gene calls are TRBV19 and TRBJ1-1; a weak D match, TRBD1 (6 bases). Germline-derived CDR1 and CDR2 are LNHDA and SQIVND (reference sequence). Trimming removed 9 bases at V and 4 bases at J, with 12 bases between. The CDR3 contains 12 residues. CDR3 in amino acids: CASLEGGTEAFF. The CDR3, as DNA: TGTGCCAGCCTTGAAGGGGGCACTGAAGCTTTCTTT.

Only a few counts were recorded for this clone. This chain joins TRBV21-1 and TRBJ2-7; the DNA was not used to check the table's D call, TRBD2. TRBV21-1 is designated a pseudogene. The CDR3 totals 16 residues. CDR3 nucleotides: TGTGCCAGCAGCCCCCGCCGGGGGACTCCCCGTTACGAGCAGTACTTC. It yields the protein CASSPRRGTPRYEQYF.

This chain uses TRBV19 with TRBJ2-7; 7 nucleotides align to TRBD2. Germline V gene data show CDR1 as LNHDA and CDR2 as SQIVND (reference sequence). There are 15 residues in the CDR3. V shed 1 base and J 4 bases; nucleotides not matched to a gene: 7. The CDR3 sequence is CASSIGVAGVYEQYF. In DNA form, the CDR3 reads TGTGCCAGTAGTATAGGTGTGGCGGGAGTGTACGAGCAGTACTTC.

Many counts were recorded for this clone. V usage is TRBV6-1 and J usage is TRBJ2-3; 7 nucleotides line up with TRBD2. The CDR3 extends over 16 amino acids. Germline V gives CDR1 MNHNS, CDR2 SASEGT. The trim removed 6 bases at V and 6 bases at J, leaving 15 bases unmatched. The CDR3 bases are TGTGCCAGCAGGGAATTACTAGCGATGACGGGCGATACGCAGTATTTT. Its protein product is CASRELLAMTGDTQYF.

This chain links TRBV6-6 with TRBJ2-3; 12 bases are shared with TRBD1. This CDR3 is 15 amino acids long. J lost 7 bases, V lost 11 bases, and 13 bases had no gene match. Germline CDR1 is MNHNY and CDR2 is SVGAGI (reference sequence). The CDR3 reads CAGGTGGGSTNTQYF. The CDR3 DNA follows: TGTGCCGGCGGGACAGGGGGCGGGAGTACGAATACGCAGTATTTT.